Below, 24 T cell receptor beta chains from the same sample are listed, as sequenced in a study of blood T cell repertoires in COVID-19. Assay: immunoSEQ multiplex PCR; the TCRdb copy retains only in-frame clones and omits some. The table shows 650,000 to 800,000 clones, with just under 90% occurring only once. Sample: peripheral blood. These receptors all stem from a woman aged 18-29 years with acute or convalescent COVID-19.

This clone was detected only once. The gene calls are TRBV28 and TRBJ2-1; 9 bases agree with TRBD2. V lost 8 bases, J lost 7 bases, and 9 bases stayed unmatched. This CDR3 comprises 14 residues. The V gene's germline CDR1 is MDHEN and CDR2 SYDVKM. The CDR3 coding sequence is TGTGCCAGCTGGGCGGGGGGGCCTTGGAATGAGCAGTTCTTC. It yields the protein CASWAGGPWNEQFF.

The chain links TRBV19 to TRBJ1-2; D is perhaps TRBD1 (5 bases). The V end was cut by 3 bases, the J end by 3 bases, with 20 bases between. Germline V gene lookup returns CDR1 LNHDA and CDR2 SQIVND (reference sequence). The CDR3 has 17 amino acids. CDR3 sequence: CASSIGLDSQRDYGYTF. DNA of the CDR3: TGTGCCAGTAGTATCGGATTAGACAGTCAGCGAGACTATGGCTACACCTTC.

The chain employs TRBV9 and TRBJ1-2; 7 nucleotides match TRBD1. The CDR3 length is 15 residues. Germline lookup yields CDR1 SGDLS and CDR2 YYNGEE. V lost 3 bases, J lost 5 bases, and 10 bases stayed unmatched. CDR3 in DNA: TGTGCCAGCAGCGGTGCAGGGGGTTTCAAGTATGGCTACACCTTC. Its protein is CASSGAGGFKYGYTF.

This sequence joins TRBV30 and TRBJ2-1; 7 bases fit TRBD1. The CDR3 loop spans 13 amino acids. Trimming took 5 bases from V and 0 from J; bases not matched to a gene: 1. From germline, CDR1 is GTSNPN and CDR2 SVGIG (reference sequence). CDR3 sequence reads: CAWGTVSYNEQFF. The CDR3 DNA follows: TGTGCCTGGGGGACAGTCTCCTACAATGAGCAGTTCTTC.

The rearrangement links TRBV7-9 to TRBJ1-4, with 9 bases aligning to TRBD1. The CDR3 spans 15 residues. Looked up from germline, CDR1 is SEHNR and CDR2 is FQNEAQ (reference sequence). J gave up 7 bases and V 2 bases, and 5 bases lay outside the gene matches. As DNA, the CDR3 is TGTGCCAGCAGCTTAATCGGGACAGGGTTTGAAAAACTGTTTTTT. Translated: CASSLIGTGFEKLFF.

The chain is built from TRBV5-6 and TRBJ1-2; 7 bases agree with TRBD1. CDR3 length: 19 amino acids. The ends lost 0 bases at V and 4 bases at J; junction bases unmatched: 18. In germline, CDR1 is SGHDT, CDR2 YYEEEE. CDR3 DNA: TGTGCCAGCAGCTTGGTGGGGACAGTGCAGATCTATTTGGGCTATGGCTACACCTTC. This encodes CASSLVGTVQIYLGYGYTF.

This chain joins TRBV6-1 and TRBJ1-1; D is possibly TRBD1 (6 bases). Germline CDR1 reads MNHNS; CDR2 reads SASEGT. Trimming removed 1 base from V and 6 bases from J, with 15 bases in between. The CDR3 has 15 amino acids. The CDR3: CASSEGAGDMAEAFF. As DNA, the CDR3 is TGTGCCAGCAGTGAAGGGGCAGGGGATATGGCTGAAGCTTTCTTT.

The chain has TRBV10-1 and TRBJ1-5; D unclear. The V gene lost 2 bases and the J gene lost 5 bases, with 10 bases spanning the gap. Germline-derived CDR1 and CDR2 are WNHNN and SYGVQD (reference sequence). The CDR3 spans 14 residues. The CDR3 DNA reads TGCGCCAGCAGTGAGCCCCTTCAGGATCAGCCCCAGCATTTT. The encoded protein is CASSEPLQDQPQHF.

The chain recombines TRBV24-1 with TRBJ1-2; 9 bases match TRBD1. The germline CDR1 and CDR2 sequences are KGHDR and SFDVKD. V was clipped by 4 bases and J by 8 bases; unmatched bases: 4. There are 13 residues in the CDR3. CDR3 sequence: CATSEGQGRGYTF. The CDR3 DNA reads as TGTGCCACCAGTGAGGGACAGGGCCGAGGCTACACCTTC.

J is TRBJ1-5 and V is TRBV13; TRBD1 is a possible D gene (6 bases). The CDR3 runs 13 residues. Trimming stripped 0 bases from V and 6 bases from J, with 6 bases between. The germline V gene encodes CDR1 PRHDT and CDR2 FYEKMQ (reference sequence). CDR3 region: CASSLGGGQPQHF. CDR3 sequence (DNA): TGTGCCAGCAGCTTAGGAGGGGGTCAGCCCCAGCATTTT.

This clone showed up just once. The chain has TRBV2 and TRBJ2-3, with 7 bases matching TRBD2. Germline assignment: CDR1 SNHLY and CDR2 FYNNEI. The V segment lost 4 bases and the J segment 2 bases; nucleotides outside the gene matches: 6. The CDR3 is 15 residues long. For the CDR3, the DNA is TGTGCCAGCAGTGGGGGGGGATATTACACAGATACGCAGTATTTT. This gives the protein CASSGGGYYTDTQYF.

The V call is TRBV29-1, the J call TRBJ1-3, with 10 bases aligning to TRBD1. Germline CDR1 and CDR2: SQVTM and ANQGSEA. The CDR3 consists of 13 residues. Germline trimming cut 6 bases from V and 2 bases from J; bases unmatched to any gene: 1. The CDR3 is CSVGQGAGNTIYF. CDR3 in DNA: TGCAGCGTCGGACAGGGGGCTGGAAACACCATATATTTT.

The V gene is TRBV29-1, the J gene TRBJ2-1; TRBD2 matches at 8 bases. Germline lookup yields CDR1 SQVTM and CDR2 ANQGSEA. V shed 8 bases, J shed 1 base, and the junction held 4 bases outside the gene matches. This CDR3 comprises 13 residues. CDR3 coding DNA: TGCAGCCACGGGGGGGTTTCCTACAATGAGCAGTTCTTC. Translated: CSHGGVSYNEQFF.

In its sample, this clone was seen once. CDR3 coding DNA: TGTGCCAGCAGTGTGGGGGACAGCAGATTGGTGAGCTATGGCTACACCTTC. This gives the protein CASSVGDSRLVSYGYTF. The chain couples TRBV28 to TRBJ1-2; 7 positions match TRBD1. With 5 bases clipped from V and 4 bases from J, the junction kept 16 bases outside the gene matches. The CDR3 extends over 17 amino acids. Germline V gene lookup returns CDR1 MDHEN and CDR2 SYDVKM.

The CDR3 sequence is CASSRRTGGDEQFF. The CDR3 region has the DNA TGTGCCAGCAGCCGCCGGACAGGGGGCGATGAGCAGTTCTTC. The chain uses TRBV11-3 and TRBJ2-1; 11 bases fit TRBD1. J was trimmed by 8 bases and V by 5 bases; bases with no gene match: 5. Germline V lookup: CDR1 SGHNT, CDR2 YENEEA. The length of the CDR3 is 14 residues.

The chain has TRBV4-3 and TRBJ2-7; D call uncertain. V dropped 1 base and J dropped 7 bases, with 14 bases sitting between them. Germline V gene lookup returns CDR1 LGHNA and CDR2 YSLEER. The CDR3 is 14 residues long. CDR3 amino acids: CASSQGVVAGEQYF. The CDR3 DNA is TGCGCCAGCAGCCAAGGGGTCGTGGCCGGGGAGCAGTACTTC.

This chain uses TRBV5-1 with TRBJ2-7, with 8 positions matching TRBD1. V shed 4 bases and J 2 bases; nucleotides not matched to a gene: 5. The CDR3 covers 14 residues. Per germline, CDR1 SGHRS and CDR2 YFSETQ. For the CDR3, the DNA is TGCGCCAGCAGCCAGGGACAGGAGACCTACGAGCAGTACTTC. It translates to CASSQGQETYEQYF.

The genes are TRBV10-3 and TRBJ1-4; 10 nucleotides line up with TRBD1. Trimming took 2 bases from V and 7 from J; bases not matched to a gene: 4. Germline CDR1 and CDR2: ENHRY and SYGVKD. The CDR3 is made up of 15 amino acids. The CDR3 reads CAISEGDRGLEKLFF. The CDR3 DNA is TGTGCCATCAGTGAGGGGGACAGGGGTCTTGAAAAACTGTTTTTT.

The chain joins TRBV18 to TRBJ1-5, with D possibly TRBD1 on 6 matching bases. Trimming took off 6 bases at V and 3 bases at J, with 18 bases between the two ends. This CDR3 is 16 amino acids long. CDR1 and CDR2 (germline): KGHSH, LQKENI. CDR3 nucleotides: TGTGCCAGCTCGCTCTACAGGGATAAGGTCAATCAGCCCCAGCATTTT. It yields the protein CASSLYRDKVNQPQHF.

The chain is built from TRBV27 and TRBJ2-7; unclear D gene. There are 13 residues in the CDR3. CDR1 is MNHEY and CDR2 is SMNVEV in the germline V gene (reference sequence). Trimming shortened V by 2 bases and J by 0 bases, and 5 bases separated the two germline ends. DNA for the CDR3: TGTGCCAGCAGTTTACAGATCTCCTACGAGCAGTACTTC. Translating it yields CASSLQISYEQYF.

CDR3 sequence (DNA): TGTGCCAGCACCTGGGACAGGGGAAATCAGCCCCAGCATTTT. It yields the protein CASTWDRGNQPQHF. The chain uses TRBV2 and TRBJ1-5; 10 bases line up with TRBD1. With 7 bases clipped from V and 4 bases from J, the junction kept 4 bases outside the gene matches. CDR3 length equals 14 residues. The germline gives CDR1 SNHLY, CDR2 FYNNEI.

This clone was seen a single time. The chain has TRBV30 and TRBJ2-7; TRBD2 aligns across 7 bases. V shed 5 bases and J 4 bases; nucleotides not matched to a gene: 17. The CDR3 contains 16 residues. Germline loops: CDR1 GTSNPN, CDR2 SVGIG (reference sequence). DNA for the CDR3: TGTGCCTGGTCTACCGGGGAGGGCATACGGGGGTACGAGCAGTACTTC. Translated, it gives CAWSTGEGIRGYEQYF.

The chain carries TRBV2 and TRBJ2-7; maybe TRBD1 (5 bases). Germline V gene lookup returns CDR1 SNHLY and CDR2 FYNNEI. V lost 6 bases and J lost 3, with 12 bases in between. The CDR3 is made up of 13 amino acids. The CDR3 loop is CASRATAFYEQYF. CDR3 nucleotide sequence: TGTGCCAGCAGGGCGACAGCATTCTACGAGCAGTACTTC.

V and J are TRBV6-5 and TRBJ1-1; tentative D call: TRBD1 (5 bases). Germline V CDR1 and CDR2: MNHEY, SVGAGI. The CDR3 consists of 11 residues. Trimming pared 11 bases from V and 11 bases from J, leaving 18 bases between. The CDR3 protein is CAGLTVALAFF. CDR3 DNA sequence: TGTGCCGGTCTGACAGTTGCTCTGGCTTTCTTT.